The 2 T cell receptor beta chains listed next were all sequenced from one sample in a study of shared clonotypes between healthy human individuals. Here immunoSEQ multiplex PCR was the method, and the copy in TCRdb shows in-frame clones only, minus some. The sample lists 450,000 to 500,000 clones; over 75% were seen once. The source material was PBMCs. These TCRs come from a woman aged 40 to 50 in good health. Some clones in this sample may be carry-over from other donors' samples.

This clone was seen only once. DNA of the CDR3: TGCAGCGTTACCGGCCGTAGGGATGGCTACACCTTC. This gives the protein CSVTGRRDGYTF. This chain joins TRBV29-1 and TRBJ1-2; D is unresolved. The length of the CDR3 is 12 residues. V was pared by 5 bases and J by 6 bases, with 13 bases between. CDR1 is SQVTM, CDR2 ANQGSEA, per germline. Variable domain in full (rest from reference TRBV29-1 and TRBJ1-2): SAVISQKPSRDICQRGTSLTIQCQVDSQVTMMFWYRQQPGQSLTLIATANQGSEATYESGFVIDKFPISRPNLTFSTLTVSNMSPEDSSIYLCSVTGRRDGYTFGSGTRLTVV.

The chain has TRBV5-4 and TRBJ2-3; TRBD1 matches 12 bases. The CDR3 loop spans 18 amino acids. The V segment lost 4 bases and the J segment 2 bases; nucleotides outside the gene matches: 11. Germline V gene lookup returns CDR1 SGHNT and CDR2 YYREEE (reference sequence). The CDR3 loop is CASSPGLGQGAITDTQYF. The CDR3 nucleotides read TGTGCCAGCAGCCCTGGACTGGGACAGGGGGCCATCACAGATACGCAGTATTTT.